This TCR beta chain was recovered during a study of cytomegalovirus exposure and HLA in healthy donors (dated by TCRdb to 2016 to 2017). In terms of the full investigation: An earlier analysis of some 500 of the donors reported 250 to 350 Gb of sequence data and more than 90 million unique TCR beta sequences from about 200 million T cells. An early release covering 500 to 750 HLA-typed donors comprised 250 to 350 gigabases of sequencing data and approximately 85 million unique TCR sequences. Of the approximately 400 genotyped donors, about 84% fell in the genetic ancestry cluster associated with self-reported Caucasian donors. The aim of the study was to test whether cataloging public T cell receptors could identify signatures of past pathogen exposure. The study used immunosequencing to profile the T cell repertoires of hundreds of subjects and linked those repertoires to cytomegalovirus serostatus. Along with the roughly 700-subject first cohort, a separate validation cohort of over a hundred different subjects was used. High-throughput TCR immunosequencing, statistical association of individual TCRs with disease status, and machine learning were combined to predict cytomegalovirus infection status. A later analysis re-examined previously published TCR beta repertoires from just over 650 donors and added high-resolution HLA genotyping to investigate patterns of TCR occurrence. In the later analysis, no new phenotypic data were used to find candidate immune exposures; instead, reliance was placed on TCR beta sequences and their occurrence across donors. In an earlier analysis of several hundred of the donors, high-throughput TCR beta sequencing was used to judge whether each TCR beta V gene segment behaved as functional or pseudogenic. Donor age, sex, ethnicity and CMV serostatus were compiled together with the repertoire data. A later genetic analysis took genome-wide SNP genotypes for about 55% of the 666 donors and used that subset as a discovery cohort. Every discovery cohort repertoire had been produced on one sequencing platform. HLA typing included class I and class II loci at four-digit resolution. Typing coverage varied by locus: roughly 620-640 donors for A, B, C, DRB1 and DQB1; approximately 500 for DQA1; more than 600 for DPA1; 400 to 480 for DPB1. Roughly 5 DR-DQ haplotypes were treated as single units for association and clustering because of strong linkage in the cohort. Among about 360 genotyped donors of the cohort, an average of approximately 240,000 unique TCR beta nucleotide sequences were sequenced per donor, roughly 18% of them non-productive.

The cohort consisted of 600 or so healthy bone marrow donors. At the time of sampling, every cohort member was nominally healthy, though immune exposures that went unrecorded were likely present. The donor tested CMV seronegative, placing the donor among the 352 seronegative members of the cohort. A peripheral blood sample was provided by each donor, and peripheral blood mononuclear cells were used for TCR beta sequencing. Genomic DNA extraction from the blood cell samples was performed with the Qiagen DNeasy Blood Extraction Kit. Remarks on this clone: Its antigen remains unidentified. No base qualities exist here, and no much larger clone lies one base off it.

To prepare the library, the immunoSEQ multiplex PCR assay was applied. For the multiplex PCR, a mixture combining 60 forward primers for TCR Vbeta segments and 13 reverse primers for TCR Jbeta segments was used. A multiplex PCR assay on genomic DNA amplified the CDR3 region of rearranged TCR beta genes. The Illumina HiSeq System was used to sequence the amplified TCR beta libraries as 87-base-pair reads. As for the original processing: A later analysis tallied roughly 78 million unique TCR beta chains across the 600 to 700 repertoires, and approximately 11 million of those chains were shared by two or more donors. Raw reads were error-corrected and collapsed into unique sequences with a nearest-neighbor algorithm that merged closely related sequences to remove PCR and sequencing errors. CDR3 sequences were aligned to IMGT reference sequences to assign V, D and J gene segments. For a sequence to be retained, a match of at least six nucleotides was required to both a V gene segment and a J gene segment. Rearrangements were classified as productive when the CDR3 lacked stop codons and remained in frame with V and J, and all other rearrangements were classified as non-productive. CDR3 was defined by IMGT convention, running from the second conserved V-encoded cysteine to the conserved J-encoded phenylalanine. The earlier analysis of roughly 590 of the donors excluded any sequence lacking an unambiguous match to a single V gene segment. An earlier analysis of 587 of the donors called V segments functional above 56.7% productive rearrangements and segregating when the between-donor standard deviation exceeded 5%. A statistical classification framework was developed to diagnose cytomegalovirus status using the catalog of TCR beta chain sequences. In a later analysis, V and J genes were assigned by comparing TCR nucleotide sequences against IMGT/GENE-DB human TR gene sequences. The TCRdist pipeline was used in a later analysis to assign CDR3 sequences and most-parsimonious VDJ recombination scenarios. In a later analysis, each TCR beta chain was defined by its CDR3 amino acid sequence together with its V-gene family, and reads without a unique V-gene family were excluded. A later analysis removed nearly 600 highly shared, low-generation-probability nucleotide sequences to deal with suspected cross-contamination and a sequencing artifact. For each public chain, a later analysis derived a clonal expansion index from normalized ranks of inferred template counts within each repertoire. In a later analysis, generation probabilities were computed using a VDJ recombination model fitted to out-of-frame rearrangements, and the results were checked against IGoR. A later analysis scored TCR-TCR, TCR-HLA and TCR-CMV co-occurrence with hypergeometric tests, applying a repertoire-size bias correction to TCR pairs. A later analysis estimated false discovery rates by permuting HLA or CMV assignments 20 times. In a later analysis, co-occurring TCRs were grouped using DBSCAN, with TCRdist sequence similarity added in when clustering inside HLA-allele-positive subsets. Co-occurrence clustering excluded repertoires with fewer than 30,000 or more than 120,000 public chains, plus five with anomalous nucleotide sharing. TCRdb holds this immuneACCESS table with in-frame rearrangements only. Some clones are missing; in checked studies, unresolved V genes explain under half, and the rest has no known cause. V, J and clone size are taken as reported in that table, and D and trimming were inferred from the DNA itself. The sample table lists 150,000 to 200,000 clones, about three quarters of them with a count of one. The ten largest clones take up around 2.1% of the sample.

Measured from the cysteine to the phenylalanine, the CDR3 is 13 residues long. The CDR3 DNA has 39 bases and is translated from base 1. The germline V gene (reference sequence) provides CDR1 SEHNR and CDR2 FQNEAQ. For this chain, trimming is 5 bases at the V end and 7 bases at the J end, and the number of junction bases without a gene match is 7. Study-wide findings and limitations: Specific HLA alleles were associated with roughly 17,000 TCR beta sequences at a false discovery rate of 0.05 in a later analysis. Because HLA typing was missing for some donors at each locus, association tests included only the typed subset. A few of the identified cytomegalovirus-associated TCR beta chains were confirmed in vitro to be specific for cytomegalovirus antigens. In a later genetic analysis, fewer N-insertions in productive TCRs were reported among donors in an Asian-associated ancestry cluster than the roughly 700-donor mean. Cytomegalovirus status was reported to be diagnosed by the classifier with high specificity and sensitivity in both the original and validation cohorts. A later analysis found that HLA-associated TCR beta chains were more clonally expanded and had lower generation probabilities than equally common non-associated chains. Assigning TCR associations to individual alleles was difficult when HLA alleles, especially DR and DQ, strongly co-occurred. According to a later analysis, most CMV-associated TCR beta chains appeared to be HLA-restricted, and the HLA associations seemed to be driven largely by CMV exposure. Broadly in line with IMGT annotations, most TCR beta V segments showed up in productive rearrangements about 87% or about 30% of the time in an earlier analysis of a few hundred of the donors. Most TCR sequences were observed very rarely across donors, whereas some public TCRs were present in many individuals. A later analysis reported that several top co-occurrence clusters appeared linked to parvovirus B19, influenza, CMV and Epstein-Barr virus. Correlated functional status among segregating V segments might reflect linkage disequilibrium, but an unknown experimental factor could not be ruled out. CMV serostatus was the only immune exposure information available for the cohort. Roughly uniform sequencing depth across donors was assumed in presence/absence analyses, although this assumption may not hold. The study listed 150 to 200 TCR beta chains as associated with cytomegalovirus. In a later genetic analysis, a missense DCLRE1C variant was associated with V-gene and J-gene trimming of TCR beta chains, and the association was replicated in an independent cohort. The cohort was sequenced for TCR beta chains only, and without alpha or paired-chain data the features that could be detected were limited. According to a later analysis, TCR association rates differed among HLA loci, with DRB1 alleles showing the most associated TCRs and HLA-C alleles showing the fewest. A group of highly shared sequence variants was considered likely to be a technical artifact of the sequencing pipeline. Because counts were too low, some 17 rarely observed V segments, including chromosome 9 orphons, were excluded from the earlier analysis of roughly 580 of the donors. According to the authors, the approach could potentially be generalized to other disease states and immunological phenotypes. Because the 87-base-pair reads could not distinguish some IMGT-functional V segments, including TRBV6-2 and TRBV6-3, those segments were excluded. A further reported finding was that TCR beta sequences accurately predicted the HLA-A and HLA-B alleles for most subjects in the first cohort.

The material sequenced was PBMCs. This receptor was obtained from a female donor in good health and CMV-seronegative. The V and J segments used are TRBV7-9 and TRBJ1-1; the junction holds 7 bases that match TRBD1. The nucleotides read TGTGCCAGCAGCCCCCGGACAGGCCTTGAAGCTTTCTTT. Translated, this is CASSPRTGLEAFF.